Detailed here is one T cell receptor beta chain. A read error may produce the germline difference seen at one junction end. Per the original data handling: For nucleated cells, counts were estimated from reference gene primer amplification. Repertoires were generated with immunoSEQ multiplex PCR, while TCRdb's copy carries only in-frame clones and drops some. Clone size and the V and J calls come from that table; the DNA yielded D and trimming. The profile shows under 90,000 clones, about 80% of them singletons. This CDR3 is 13 amino acids long. These data originate in a study of blood T cell repertoires in COVID-19. In the study overall: Samples came from the United States, Italy and Spain, spanning acute and convalescent COVID-19. T cells, B-cell-depleted T cells, or PBMCs supplied cDNA or gDNA.

Sample: peripheral blood. The rearrangement links TRBV5-3 to TRBJ1-5; maybe TRBD1 (6 bases). TRBV5-3 is an ORF, with its function uncertain. The clonotype originates from a human donor in a cohort sampled during active COVID-19. The CDR3 loop is CARQRGADQSQHF. CDR3 nucleotides: TGTGCCAGACAACGGGGGGCCGATCAGTCCCAGCATTTT.